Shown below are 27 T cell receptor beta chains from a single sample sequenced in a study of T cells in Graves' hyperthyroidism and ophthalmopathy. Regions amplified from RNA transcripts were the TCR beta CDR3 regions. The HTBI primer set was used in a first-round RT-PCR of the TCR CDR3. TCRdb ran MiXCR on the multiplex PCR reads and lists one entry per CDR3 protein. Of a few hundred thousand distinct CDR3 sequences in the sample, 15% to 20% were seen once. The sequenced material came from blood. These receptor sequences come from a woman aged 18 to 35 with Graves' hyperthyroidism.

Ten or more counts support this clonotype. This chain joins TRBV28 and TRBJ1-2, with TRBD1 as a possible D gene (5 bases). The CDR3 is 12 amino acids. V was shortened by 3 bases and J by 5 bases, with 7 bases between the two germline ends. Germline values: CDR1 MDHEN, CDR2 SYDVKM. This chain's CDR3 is CASSLTEYGYTF. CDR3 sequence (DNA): TGTGCCAGCAGTTTGACAGAGTATGGCTACACCTTC.

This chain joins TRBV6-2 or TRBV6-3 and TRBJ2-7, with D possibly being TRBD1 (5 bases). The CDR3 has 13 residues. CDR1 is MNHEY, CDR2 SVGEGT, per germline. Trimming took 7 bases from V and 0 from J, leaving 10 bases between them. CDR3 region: CASTPTDSYEQYF. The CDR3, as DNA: TGTGCCAGCACTCCGACAGACTCCTACGAGCAGTACTTC.

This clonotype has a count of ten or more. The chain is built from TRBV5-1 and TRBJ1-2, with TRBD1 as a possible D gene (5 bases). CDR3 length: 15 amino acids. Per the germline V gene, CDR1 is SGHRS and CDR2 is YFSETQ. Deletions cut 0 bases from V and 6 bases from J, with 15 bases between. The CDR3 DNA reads TGCGCCAGCAGCTTGGGTCGGGGCGAACTGCATGGCTACACCTTC. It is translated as CASSLGRGELHGYTF.

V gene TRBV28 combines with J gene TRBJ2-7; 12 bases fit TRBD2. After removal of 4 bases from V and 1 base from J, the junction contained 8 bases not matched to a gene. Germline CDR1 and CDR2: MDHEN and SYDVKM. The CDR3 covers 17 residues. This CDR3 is CASSSTTTSGRSYEQYF. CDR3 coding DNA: TGTGCCAGCAGTTCTACTACTACTAGCGGGAGGTCCTACGAGCAGTACTTC.

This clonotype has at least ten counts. CDR3 sequence (DNA): TGTGCCAGCTCCGGTCACAGCTCGGGCGGCTACACCTTC. This encodes CASSGHSSGGYTF. This chain uses TRBV12-3 or TRBV12-4 with TRBJ1-2; D gene uncertain. The length of the CDR3 is 13 residues. The V end lost 8 bases, the J end lost 8 bases, and 18 bases lay between the germline ends.

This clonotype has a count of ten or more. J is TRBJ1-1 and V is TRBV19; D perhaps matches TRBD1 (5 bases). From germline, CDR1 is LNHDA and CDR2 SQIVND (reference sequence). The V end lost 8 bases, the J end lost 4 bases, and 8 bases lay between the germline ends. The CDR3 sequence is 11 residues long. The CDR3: CASVGGTEAFF. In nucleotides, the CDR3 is TGTGCCAGTGTTGGGGGCACTGAAGCTTTCTTT. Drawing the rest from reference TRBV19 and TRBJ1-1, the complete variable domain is DGGITQSPKYLFRKEGQNVTLSCEQNLNHDAMYWYRQDPGQGLRLIYYSQIVNDFQKGDIAEGYSVSREKKESFPLTVTSAQKNPTAFYLCASVGGTEAFFGQGTRLTVV.

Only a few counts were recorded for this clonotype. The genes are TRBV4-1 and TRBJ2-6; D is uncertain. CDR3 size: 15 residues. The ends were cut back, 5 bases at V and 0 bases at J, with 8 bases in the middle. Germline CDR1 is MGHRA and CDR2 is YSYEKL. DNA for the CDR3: TGCGCCAGCAGCTATAGTAGCTCTGGGGCCAACGTCCTGACTTTC. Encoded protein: CASSYSSSGANVLTF.

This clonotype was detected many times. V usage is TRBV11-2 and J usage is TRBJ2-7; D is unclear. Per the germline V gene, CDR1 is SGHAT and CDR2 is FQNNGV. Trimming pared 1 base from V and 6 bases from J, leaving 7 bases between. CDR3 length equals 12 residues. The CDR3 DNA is TGTGCCAGCAGCTTAGGACACGGCGAGCAGTACTTC. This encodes CASSLGHGEQYF.

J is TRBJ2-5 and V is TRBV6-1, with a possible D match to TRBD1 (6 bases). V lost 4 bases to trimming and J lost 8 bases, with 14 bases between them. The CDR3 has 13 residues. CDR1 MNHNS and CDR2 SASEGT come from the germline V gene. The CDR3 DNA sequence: TGTGCCAGCAGTGGGGGGCCCGGGGACACCCAGTACTTC. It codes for CASSGGPGDTQYF.

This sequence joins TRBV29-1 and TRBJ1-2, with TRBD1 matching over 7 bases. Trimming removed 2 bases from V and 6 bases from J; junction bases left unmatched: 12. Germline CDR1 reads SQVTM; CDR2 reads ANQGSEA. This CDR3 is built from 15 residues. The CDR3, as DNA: TGCAGCGTTGAAATAGGGTGGGACAGCGTTCATGGCTACACCTTC. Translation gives CSVEIGWDSVHGYTF.

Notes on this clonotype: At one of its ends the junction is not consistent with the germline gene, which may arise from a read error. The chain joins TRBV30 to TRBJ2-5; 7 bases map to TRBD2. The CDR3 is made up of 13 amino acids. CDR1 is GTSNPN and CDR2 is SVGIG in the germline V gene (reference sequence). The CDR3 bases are TGTGCCCGGAGTGTACGGGGGGTCGAGACCCAGTACTTC. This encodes CARSVRGVETQYF. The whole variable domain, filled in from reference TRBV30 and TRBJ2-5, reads SQTIHQWPATLVQPVGSPLSLECTVEGTSNPNLYWYRQAAGRGLQLLFYSVGIGQISSEVPQNLSASRPQDRQFILSSKKLLLSDSGFYLCARSVRGVETQYFGPGTRLLVL.

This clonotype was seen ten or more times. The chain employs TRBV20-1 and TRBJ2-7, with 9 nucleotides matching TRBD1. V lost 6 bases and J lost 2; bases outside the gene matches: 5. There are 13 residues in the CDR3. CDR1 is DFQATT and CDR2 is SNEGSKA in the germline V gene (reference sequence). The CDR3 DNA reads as TGCAGTGCGGACAGGGGCCATACCTACGAGCAGTACTTC. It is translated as CSADRGHTYEQYF.

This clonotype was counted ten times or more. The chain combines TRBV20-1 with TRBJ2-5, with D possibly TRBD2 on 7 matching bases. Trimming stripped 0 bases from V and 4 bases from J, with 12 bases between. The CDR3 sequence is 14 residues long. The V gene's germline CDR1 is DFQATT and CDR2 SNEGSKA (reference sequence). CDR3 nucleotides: TGCAGTGCTAGAGATGGGGGGGCCCGAGAGACCCAGTACTTC. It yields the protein CSARDGGARETQYF.

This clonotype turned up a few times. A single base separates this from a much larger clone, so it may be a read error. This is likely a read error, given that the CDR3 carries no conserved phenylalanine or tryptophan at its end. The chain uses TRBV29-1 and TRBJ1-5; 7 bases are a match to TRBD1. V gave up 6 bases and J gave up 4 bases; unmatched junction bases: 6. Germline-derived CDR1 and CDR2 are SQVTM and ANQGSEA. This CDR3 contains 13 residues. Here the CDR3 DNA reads TGCAGCGTCGCGACAGGGCATAATCAGCCCCAGCATGTT. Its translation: CSVATGHNQPQHV.

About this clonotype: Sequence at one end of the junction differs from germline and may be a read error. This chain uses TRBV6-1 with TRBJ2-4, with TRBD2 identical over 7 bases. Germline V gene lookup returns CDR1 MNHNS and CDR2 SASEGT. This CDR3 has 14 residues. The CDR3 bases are TGTGCCAGCAATGAAGGACTAGTCAAAAACATTAAGTACTTC. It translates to CASNEGLVKNIKYF.

CDR3 in amino acids: CASSPPTVNTEAFF. The CDR3 bases are TGTGCCAGCTCACCTCCGACAGTGAACACTGAAGCTTTCTTT. The rearrangement links TRBV18 to TRBJ1-1; D possibly corresponds to TRBD1 (5 bases). The CDR3 has 14 residues. Looked up from germline, CDR1 is KGHSH and CDR2 is LQKENI. V was pared by 3 bases and J by 0 bases, with 8 bases between.

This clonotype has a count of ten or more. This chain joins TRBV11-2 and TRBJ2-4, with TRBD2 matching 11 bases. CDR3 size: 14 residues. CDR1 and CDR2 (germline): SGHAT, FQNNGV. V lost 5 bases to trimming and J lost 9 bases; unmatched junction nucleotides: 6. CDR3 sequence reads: CASSILAGDGIQYF. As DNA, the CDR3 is TGTGCCAGCAGCATACTAGCGGGGGACGGCATTCAGTACTTC.

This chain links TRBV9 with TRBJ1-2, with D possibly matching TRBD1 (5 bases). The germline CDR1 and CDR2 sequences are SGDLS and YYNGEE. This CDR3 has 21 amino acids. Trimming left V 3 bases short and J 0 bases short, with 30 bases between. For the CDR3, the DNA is TGTGCCAGCAGCGGAGGGGTATCGGCCGTTGGTCCGGAGCGCTCTAACTATGGCTACACCTTC. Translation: CASSGGVSAVGPERSNYGYTF. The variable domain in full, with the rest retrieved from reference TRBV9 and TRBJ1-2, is DSGVTQTPKHLITATGQRVTLRCSPRSGDLSVYWYQQSLDQGLQFLIQYYNGEERAKGNILERFSAQQFPDLHSELNLSSLELGDSALYFCASSGGVSAVGPERSNYGYTFGSGTRLTVV.

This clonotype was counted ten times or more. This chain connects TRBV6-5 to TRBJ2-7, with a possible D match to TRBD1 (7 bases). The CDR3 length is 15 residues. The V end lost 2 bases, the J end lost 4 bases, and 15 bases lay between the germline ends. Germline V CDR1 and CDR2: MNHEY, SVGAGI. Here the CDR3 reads CASSYGQEGGYEQYF. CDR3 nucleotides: TGTGCCAGCAGTTACGGACAGGAGGGGGGTTACGAGCAGTACTTC.

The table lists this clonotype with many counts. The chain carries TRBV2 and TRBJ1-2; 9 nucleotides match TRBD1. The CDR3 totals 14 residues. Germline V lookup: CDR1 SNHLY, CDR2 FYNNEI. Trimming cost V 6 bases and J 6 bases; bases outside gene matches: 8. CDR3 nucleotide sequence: TGTGCCAGCAGAAATGACAGGGGGTCGGATGGCTACACCTTC. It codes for CASRNDRGSDGYTF.

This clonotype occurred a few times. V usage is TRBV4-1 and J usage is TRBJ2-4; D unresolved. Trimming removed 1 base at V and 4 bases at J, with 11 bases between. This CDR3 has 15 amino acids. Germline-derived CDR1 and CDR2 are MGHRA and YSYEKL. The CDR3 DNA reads TGCGCCAGCAGCCAAGGGGCAGCCCGAAAAAACATTCAGTACTTC. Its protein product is CASSQGAARKNIQYF.

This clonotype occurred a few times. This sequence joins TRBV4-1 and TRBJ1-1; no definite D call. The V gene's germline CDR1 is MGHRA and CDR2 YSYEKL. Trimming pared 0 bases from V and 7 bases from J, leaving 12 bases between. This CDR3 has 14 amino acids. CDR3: CASSQESGFGEAFF. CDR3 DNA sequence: TGCGCCAGCAGCCAAGAATCAGGTTTTGGTGAAGCTTTCTTT.

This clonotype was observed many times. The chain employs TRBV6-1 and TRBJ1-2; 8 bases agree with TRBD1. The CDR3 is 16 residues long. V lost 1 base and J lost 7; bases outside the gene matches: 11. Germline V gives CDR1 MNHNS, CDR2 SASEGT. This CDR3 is CASSEVRWQGAFGYTF. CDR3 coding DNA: TGTGCCAGCAGTGAAGTCCGTTGGCAGGGGGCTTTTGGCTACACCTTC.

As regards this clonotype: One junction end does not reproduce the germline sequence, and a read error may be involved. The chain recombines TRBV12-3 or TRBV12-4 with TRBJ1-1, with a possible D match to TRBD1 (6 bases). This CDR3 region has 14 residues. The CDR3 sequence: CASSSPGQNTEACF. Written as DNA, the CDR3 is TGTGCCAGCAGTTCCCCGGGACAAAACACTGAAGCCTGCTTT.

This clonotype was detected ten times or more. DNA for the CDR3: TGTGCCAGCAGGGCGCTACCGGGACAGGGGGCCATCGGGGAGCTGTTTTTT. Encoded protein: CASRALPGQGAIGELFF. This chain connects TRBV6-1 to TRBJ2-2, with 12 nucleotides matching TRBD1. The CDR3 extends over 17 amino acids. The V segment lost 6 bases and the J segment 7 bases; nucleotides outside the gene matches: 12. Germline V gives CDR1 MNHNS, CDR2 SASEGT.

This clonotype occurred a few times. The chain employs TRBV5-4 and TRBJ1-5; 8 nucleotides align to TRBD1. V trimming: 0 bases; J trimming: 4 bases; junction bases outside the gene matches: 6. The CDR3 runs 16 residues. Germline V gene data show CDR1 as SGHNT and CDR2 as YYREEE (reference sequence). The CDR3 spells CASSLGGTGVNQPQHF. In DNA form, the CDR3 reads TGTGCCAGCAGCTTGGGAGGGACAGGAGTTAATCAGCCCCAGCATTTT.

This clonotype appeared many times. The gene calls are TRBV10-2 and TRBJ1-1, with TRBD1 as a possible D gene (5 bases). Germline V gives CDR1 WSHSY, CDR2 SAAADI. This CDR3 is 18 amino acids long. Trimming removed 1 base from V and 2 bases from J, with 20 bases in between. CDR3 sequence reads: CASSEFPFPEGDNTEAFF. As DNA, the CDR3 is TGCGCCAGCAGTGAGTTCCCGTTCCCAGAAGGGGACAACACTGAAGCTTTCTTT.